This TCR beta chain was captured in a study of blood T cell repertoires in COVID-19 (dated by TCRdb to the early 2020s). Regarding the research as a whole: Samples from collaborators originated in the United States, Italy and Spain and spanned both the acute and convalescent phases of COVID-19. The prospective study material was composed of cDNA or gDNA derived from T cells, B-cell-depleted T cells, or PBMCs. The dataset comprised deeply sampled blood TCRbeta repertoires from subjects exposed to, actively infected with, or recovered from COVID-19. Where HLA class I and class II types were available, the types were taken from metadata supplied by the sample provider, not from assay-based typing. A de-identified subject ID, COVID-19 status, age in years and sex were almost always included in the sample metadata. Samples were obtained from the ongoing ImmuneRACE study (first 160 participants) and from 1,254 subjects provided by 6 global collaborators. A freely available public database, intended as a resource for researchers studying the immune response to SARS-CoV-2, is where the repertoires were released.

Overall results and qualifications from the work: How much clinical and demographic metadata was included differed by source and by participant, and the metadata was provided uncurated.

In the germline V gene (reference sequence), CDR1 corresponds to SEHNR and CDR2 to FQNEAQ. The CDR3 has 15 amino acids, counting the end cysteine and phenylalanine. The kept DNA is CDR3 alone, 45 bases in frame from the first base. After removal of 5 bases from V and 2 bases from J, the junction retains 6 bases not matched to a gene. As concerns this clone: Which antigen it targets is not known. There are no base qualities to consult, and no much larger clone falls within one base.

Whole blood was collected in K2EDTA tubes by collaborating institutions according to the institutions' own protocols. For TCRbeta analysis, collaborator samples were shipped as frozen whole blood, as isolated PBMCs, or as DNA extracted from either sample type. TCRbeta CDR3 regions were amplified from genomic DNA by means of the immunoSEQ Assay, a bias-controlled multiplex PCR. Per the source publication's procedure: The number of nucleated cells in each sample was estimated by amplification of reference gene primers within the assay. To quantify the absolute abundance of each unique TCRbeta CDR3 rearrangement, sequence reads were collapsed and filtered. For each sample, productive Simpson clonality was calculated as the square root of Simpson's diversity index across productive rearrangements. As stored in TCRdb, this immuneACCESS dataset retains in-frame rearrangements with V and J assigned. A fraction of the clones does not appear; measured against another copy, unresolved V genes explain less than half of the discrepancy, and the remainder lacks a known reason. From that table come the V and J calls and clone size; the DNA was used to work out D and trimming. For this sample there are about 70,000 clones; roughly 81% appear just once. The top ten clones comprise approximately 15% of the sample.

The chain employs TRBV7-9 and TRBJ1-1; 9 bases in the middle match TRBD1. The sample taken for sequencing was peripheral blood. The sequence came from a man of 80 years or more with acute or convalescent COVID-19. The CDR3 reads as follows: CASSIRTGENTEAFF. The sequenced DNA: TGTGCCAGCAGCATCCGGACAGGGGAAAACACTGAAGCTTTCTTT.